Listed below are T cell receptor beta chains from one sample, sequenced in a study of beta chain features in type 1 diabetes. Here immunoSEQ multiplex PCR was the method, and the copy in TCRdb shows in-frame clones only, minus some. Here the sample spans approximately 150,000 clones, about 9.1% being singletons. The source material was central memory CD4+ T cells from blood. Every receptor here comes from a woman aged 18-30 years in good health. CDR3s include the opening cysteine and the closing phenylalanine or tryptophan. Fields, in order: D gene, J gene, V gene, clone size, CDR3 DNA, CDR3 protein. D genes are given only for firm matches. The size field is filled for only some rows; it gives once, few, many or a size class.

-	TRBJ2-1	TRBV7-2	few	TGTGCCAGCAGTCGTAGCGGAGCGAGCTCCTACAATGAGCAGTTCTTC	CASSRSGASSYNEQFF
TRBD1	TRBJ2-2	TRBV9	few	TGTGCCAGCAGCACCTCCGACAGGGACACCGGGGAGCTGTTTTTT	CASSTSDRDTGELFF
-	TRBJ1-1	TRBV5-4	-	TGTGCCAGCAGCTTGGGCGGACTTAACACTGAAGCTTTCTTT	CASSLGGLNTEAFF
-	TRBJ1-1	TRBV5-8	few	TGTGCCAGCAACAGGGCTGAGACGGCTTTCTTT	CASNRAETAFF
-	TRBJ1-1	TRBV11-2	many	TGTGCCAGCAGCTTAGGGACACCTGAAGCTTTCTTT	CASSLGTPEAFF
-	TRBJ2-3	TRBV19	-	TGTGCCAGTACAGCGTGGGGGGAGGATACGCAGTATTTT	CASTAWGEDTQYF
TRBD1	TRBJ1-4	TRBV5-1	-	TGCGCCAGCAGCTCCTCCGTCGGACAGGCAACTAATGAAAAACTGTTTTTT	CASSSSVGQATNEKLFF
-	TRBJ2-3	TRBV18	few	TGTGCCAGCCAAGGTCTAGGAGGCACAGATACGCAGTATTTT	CASQGLGGTDTQYF
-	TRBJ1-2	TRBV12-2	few	TGTGCAAGTCGCTTACCCCCGGGGACATGGAACTATGGCTACACCTTC	CASRLPPGTWNYGYTF
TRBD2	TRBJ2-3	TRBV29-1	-	TGCAGCGTCCTAGTGGGGGGGGGCACAGATACGCAGTATTTT	CSVLVGGGTDTQYF
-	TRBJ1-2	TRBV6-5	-	TGTGCCAGCAGTCGTCTCGGAGGTGGCTACACCTTC	CASSRLGGGYTF
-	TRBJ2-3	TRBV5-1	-	TGCGCCAGCAGCTTTCGTGGCGGGGCGAGCACAGATACGCAGTATTTT	CASSFRGGASTDTQYF
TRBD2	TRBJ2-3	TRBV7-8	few	TGTGCCAGCAGCTTAGGGGGACTAGCGGAGTCCACAGATACGCAGTATTTT	CASSLGGLAESTDTQYF
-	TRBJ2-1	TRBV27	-	TGTGCCAGCAGTTTCGCCATTCAAGCAAATGAGCAGTTCTTC	CASSFAIQANEQFF
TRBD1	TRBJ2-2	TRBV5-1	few	TGCGCCAGCACTGGACAGGCCAACACCGGGGAGCTGTTTTTT	CASTGQANTGELFF
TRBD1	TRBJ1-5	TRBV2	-	TGTGCCAGCGCCAGGGACAGGGGAAAACAGCCCCAGCATTTT	CASARDRGKQPQHF
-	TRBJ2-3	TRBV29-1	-	TGCAGCTTCTGGACATTTAGCACAGATACGCAGTATTTT	CSFWTFSTDTQYF
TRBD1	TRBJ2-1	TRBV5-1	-	TGCGCCAGCAGAACGGGACAGACCTACAATGAGCAGTTCTTC	CASRTGQTYNEQFF
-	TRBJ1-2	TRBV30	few	TGTGCCTTCCAGACTGGACTTGTCTACACCTTC	CAFQTGLVYTF
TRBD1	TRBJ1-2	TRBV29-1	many	TGCAGCGTTGATACAGGGGGCGAATATGGCTACACCTTC	CSVDTGGEYGYTF
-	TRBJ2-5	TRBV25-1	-	TGTGCCAGCAGTTCCGGGAGTGAGACCCAGTACTTC	CASSSGSETQYF
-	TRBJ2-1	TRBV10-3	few	TGTGCCATCAGTGGACAGAACTACAATGAGCAGTTCTTC	CAISGQNYNEQFF
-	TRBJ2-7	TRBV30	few	TGTGCCTGGAGAATCGGGAGCGGCGCCTACGAGCAGTACTTC	CAWRIGSGAYEQYF
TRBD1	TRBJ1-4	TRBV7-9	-	TGTGCCAGCAGCTTCGGACAGGGGGCTGATGAAAAACTGTTTTTT	CASSFGQGADEKLFF
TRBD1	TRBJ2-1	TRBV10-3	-	TGTGCCACGACCCGGGACAGACGAAGCAATGAGCAGTTCTTC	CATTRDRRSNEQFF
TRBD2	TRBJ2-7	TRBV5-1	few	TGCGCCAGCAGCCCGACGGGAGGCGCGGGGTCCTACGAGCAGTACTTC	CASSPTGGAGSYEQYF
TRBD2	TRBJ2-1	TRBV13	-	TGTGCCAGCAGGCCCCGGGACTACCACAATGAGCAGTTCTTC	CASRPRDYHNEQFF
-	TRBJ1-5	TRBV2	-	TGTGCCAGCAAAGGGGGATCTGGGCCCCAGCATTTT	CASKGGSGPQHF
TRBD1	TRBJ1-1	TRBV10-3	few	TGTGCCATCAGTGAGTCCCGGACAGGGGCCTTGAACACTGAAGCTTTCTTT	CAISESRTGALNTEAFF
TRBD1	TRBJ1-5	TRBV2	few	TGTGCCAGCAGCGGACAGGGAAGGACCCAGCCCCAGCATTTT	CASSGQGRTQPQHF
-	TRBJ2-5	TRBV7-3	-	TGTGCCAGCGGTCAGGGGGGCCAAGAGACCCAGTACTTC	CASGQGGQETQYF
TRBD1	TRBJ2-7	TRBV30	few	TGTGCCTGGAGTGTACGGGACAGGGCAAGCGAGCAGTACTTC	CAWSVRDRASEQYF
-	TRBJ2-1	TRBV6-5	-	TGTGCCAGCGACCTCGGAGGTATCAATGAGCAGTTCTTC	CASDLGGINEQFF
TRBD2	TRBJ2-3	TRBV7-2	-	TGTGCCAGCAGCTTAAGCGGGGGGAGTATCACAGATACGCAGTATTTT	CASSLSGGSITDTQYF
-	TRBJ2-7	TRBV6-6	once	TGTGCCAGCAGGTCGCGGGACGAGCAGTACTTC	CASRSRDEQYF
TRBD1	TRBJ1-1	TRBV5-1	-	TGCGCCAGCAGCGAGGACAGGGAAAGGACTGAAGCTTTCTTT	CASSEDRERTEAFF
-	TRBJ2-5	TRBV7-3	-	TGTGCCAGCAGCACTTCTAGACCCCAAGGGACCCAGTACTTC	CASSTSRPQGTQYF
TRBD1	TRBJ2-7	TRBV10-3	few	TGTGCCATCAGTGATGCCGGGACAGGGGTCTACGAGCAGTACTTC	CAISDAGTGVYEQYF
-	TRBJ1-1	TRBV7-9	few	TGTGCCAGCAGCCCTGGTCTGGGGAGCACTGAAGCTTTCTTT	CASSPGLGSTEAFF
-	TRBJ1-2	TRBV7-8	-	TGTGCCAGCAGCTTAGACGAGACATCTCCTTATGGCTACACCTTC	CASSLDETSPYGYTF
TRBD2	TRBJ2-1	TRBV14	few	TGTGCCAGCAGCCAACGGGCTAGCGGGAAGGGTGAGCAGTTCTTC	CASSQRASGKGEQFF
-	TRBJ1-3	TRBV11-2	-	TGTGCCAGCAGCTTAATGGGCCCTCCTGGGAACACCATATATTTT	CASSLMGPPGNTIYF
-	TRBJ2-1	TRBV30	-	TGTGCCTGGGGGAGCGAGACAGGGACTTTGAATGAGCAGTTCTTC	CAWGSETGTLNEQFF
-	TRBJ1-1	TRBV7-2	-	TGTGCCAGCAGCTCACAGGGAATCGCAATGAACACTGAAGCTTTCTTT	CASSSQGIAMNTEAFF
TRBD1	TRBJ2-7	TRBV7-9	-	TGTGCCAGCAGCTGGACAGGGGGCGGCGAGCAGTACTTC	CASSWTGGGEQYF